This T cell receptor (beta chain) was profiled in a study of cytomegalovirus exposure and HLA in healthy donors. Findings and limits, study-wide: Links to common viral pathogens appeared, in a later analysis, for several of the most significant clusters. The number of N-insertions in an Asian-associated ancestry cluster was reportedly below the roughly 620-donor mean in a later analysis. TCR beta chains numbering 150 to 200 were designated cytomegalovirus-associated.

Trimming removed 5 bases at V and 9 bases at J, with 11 bases between. CDR1 and CDR2 (germline): LNHDA, SQIVND (reference sequence). The CDR3 is 12 amino acids. The PCR ran on 60 Vbeta and 13 Jbeta primers. TCRdb's copy holds only in-frame clones and misses some; the assay was immunoSEQ multiplex PCR. Of more than 150,000 clones listed, 80% to 85% are singletons. Turning to this clone: What it binds is unknown.

The rearrangement links TRBV19 to TRBJ2-1; a weak D match, TRBD1 (6 bases). The source is a woman between 18 and 29 years old in good health and CMV-seronegative. The sequencing sample was made of PBMCs. Here the CDR3 reads CASSLQGSEQFF. The CDR3 DNA reads TGTGCCAGTAGTTTACAGGGCAGTGAGCAGTTCTTC.